This T cell receptor beta chain came from a study of blood T cell repertoires in COVID-19. Study-level information: Samples came from the United States, Italy and Spain, spanning acute and convalescent COVID-19. Sources were T cells, B-cell-depleted T cells, or PBMCs; the material itself was cDNA or gDNA.

Per the original data handling: Researchers report that nucleated cell counts were estimated from reference gene primer amplification. Profiled with immunoSEQ multiplex PCR; TCRdb holds only in-frame clones, not every one. The V and J calls and clone size come from that table; D and trimming were worked out from the DNA. The repertoire consists of around 100,000 clones, with roughly 85% occurring once and the leading ten covering more than 1.5%. This clone has more than one count but fewer than ten. The sequence came from a woman in her seventies with active or convalescent COVID-19. Source material: peripheral blood.

In DNA, the CDR3 is TGCGCCAGCAGCCCCCGACTCCAAGAGACCCAGTACTTC. Encoded protein: CASSPRLQETQYF. The chain has TRBV5-1 and TRBJ2-5; D gene ambiguous. Germline CDR1 reads SGHRS; CDR2 reads YFSETQ. The CDR3 is 13 residues long. Trimming pared 4 bases from V and 1 base from J, leaving 8 bases between.